The 24 T cell receptor beta chains reported below all come from one sample, sequenced in a study of shared clonotypes between healthy human individuals. CD45RO-negative, CCR7-selected cells formed the naive CD8 fraction, which excluded terminally differentiated effector memory CD45RA+ cells. The method was immunoSEQ multiplex PCR; TCRdb's version includes in-frame clones alone and lacks a portion of them. The sample consists of about 2.1 million clones, around 93% of them appearing once. Specimen: naive CD8+ T cells from PBMCs. Receptors originate from a man aged 18 to 35 in good health. Some clones in this sample may be carry-over from other donors' samples.

This clone was counted a few times. The genes are TRBV30 and TRBJ1-2; 7 bases agree with TRBD1. Germline loops: CDR1 GTSNPN, CDR2 SVGIG (reference sequence). The V gene end was trimmed by 2 bases and the J gene end by 5 bases; junction bases not matched to a gene: 8. The CDR3 has 14 residues. The CDR3 region has the DNA TGTGCCTGGAGTTTCCGAGGGACAGCTTATGGCTACACCTTC. Its translation is CAWSFRGTAYGYTF.

The chain links TRBV19 to TRBJ2-7; D not certain. Germline V gene lookup returns CDR1 LNHDA and CDR2 SQIVND (reference sequence). Trimming stripped 4 bases from V and 5 bases from J, with 15 bases between. This CDR3 is 14 amino acids long. The CDR3 reads CASSTQLRPNEQYF. CDR3 DNA: TGTGCCAGTAGTACCCAACTCCGACCGAACGAGCAGTACTTC.

The gene calls are TRBV27 and TRBJ2-7, with TRBD1 matching over 7 bases. V lost 6 bases and J lost 3; bases outside the gene matches: 8. The CDR3 length is 14 residues. The germline V gene encodes CDR1 MNHEY and CDR2 SMNVEV (reference sequence). CDR3 sequence reads: CASSSAGGLYEQYF. CDR3 sequence (DNA): TGTGCCAGCAGCTCTGCAGGGGGTCTCTACGAGCAGTACTTC.

The sample holds one count of this clone. The chain combines TRBV7-8 with TRBJ2-3; D unresolved. Germline V gene lookup returns CDR1 SGHVS and CDR2 FQNEAQ. V was pared by 1 base and J by 7 bases, with 15 bases between. The CDR3 loop spans 15 amino acids. CDR3 protein: CASSLGRLSAYTQYF. CDR3 DNA: TGTGCCAGCAGCTTAGGGCGTCTGTCTGCCTATACGCAGTATTTT.

The chain has TRBV28 and TRBJ1-2, with 7 bases identical to TRBD1. Germline CDR1 reads MDHEN; CDR2 reads SYDVKM. The trim removed 5 bases at V and 4 bases at J, leaving 4 bases unmatched. The CDR3 is made up of 13 amino acids. The DNA for the CDR3 is TGTGCCAGCAGTCCCGACAGGGCCTATGGCTACACCTTC. This translates into CASSPDRAYGYTF.

The chain recombines TRBV7-9 with TRBJ2-2; no clear D gene. Germline CDR1 reads SEHNR; CDR2 reads FQNEAQ (reference sequence). Trimming cost V 6 bases and J 0 bases, with 14 bases left between them. The CDR3 consists of 16 residues. The chain's CDR3 is CASREAATANTGELFF. CDR3 coding DNA: TGTGCCAGCAGAGAGGCGGCAACCGCGAACACCGGGGAGCTGTTTTTT. Full variable domain (remainder filled in from reference TRBV7-9 and TRBJ2-2): DTGVSQNPRHKITKRGQNVTFRCDPISEHNRLYWYRQTLGQGPEFLTYFQNEAQLEKSRLLSDRFSAERPKGSFSTLEIQRTEQGDSAMYLCASREAATANTGELFFGEGSRLTVL.

The chain uses TRBV6-1 and TRBJ2-1, with TRBD1 matching over 10 bases. Germline assignment: CDR1 MNHNS and CDR2 SASEGT. This CDR3 region has 14 residues. With V trimmed by 3 bases and J by 9 bases, 5 bases remained unmatched. DNA of the CDR3: TGTGCCAGCAGTGAGTGGGGACAGGGGAGTGAGCAGTTCTTC. Encoded protein: CASSEWGQGSEQFF.

The chain couples TRBV30 to TRBJ2-1; a weak D match, TRBD2 (6 bases). CDR1 and CDR2 from the germline V gene are GTSNPN and SVGIG (reference sequence). The CDR3 contains 18 residues. V lost 0 bases and J lost 7, with 25 bases in between. The CDR3 spells CAWSVRGVYGLASNEQFF. In DNA form, the CDR3 reads TGTGCCTGGAGTGTACGTGGAGTTTATGGGCTAGCGTCGAATGAGCAGTTCTTC.

V and J are TRBV27 and TRBJ2-4; 9 bases line up with TRBD2. The germline V gene has CDR1 MNHEY and CDR2 SMNVEV (reference sequence). Losses at the gene ends were 4 bases for V and 2 bases for J; bases not matched to a gene: 3. The CDR3 covers 15 residues. In DNA form, the CDR3 reads TGTGCCAGCAGTTACGGACTAGCGCCCAAAAACATTCAGTACTTC. This gives the protein CASSYGLAPKNIQYF.

J is TRBJ2-3 and V is TRBV27, with TRBD2 identical over 8 bases. The CDR3 length is 16 residues. Germline V gene sequence: CDR1 MNHEY, CDR2 SMNVEV (reference sequence). After removal of 1 base from V and 0 bases from J, the junction contained 3 bases not matched to a gene. CDR3 nucleotide sequence: TGTGCCAGCAGTTTATACCTAGCGGGTAGCACAGATACGCAGTATTTT. It encodes CASSLYLAGSTDTQYF.

This clone was detected once. The sample contains more than one DNA sequence encoding this CDR3. The chain links TRBV27 to TRBJ2-2; the D is unclear. Germline CDR1 MNHEY, CDR2 SMNVEV (reference sequence). The CDR3 runs to 14 residues. The V gene lost 3 bases and the J gene lost 3 bases, with 8 bases spanning the gap. The CDR3 DNA reads as TGTGCCAGCAGTTTCGTTGGAGACACCGGGGAGCTGTTTTTT. Translated, it gives CASSFVGDTGELFF.

The chain is built from TRBV19 and TRBJ2-2; 8 bases match TRBD1. The V gene end was trimmed by 3 bases and the J gene end by 13 bases; junction bases not matched to a gene: 10. Germline lookup yields CDR1 LNHDA and CDR2 SQIVND (reference sequence). The CDR3 length is 14 residues. DNA for the CDR3: TGTGCCAGTAGTATCTCCAGGGGGCTAAGCGGGCTGTTTTTT. Translating it yields CASSISRGLSGLFF.

CDR3 residues: CASSFSAGGKQETQYF. CDR3 sequence (DNA): TGTGCCAGCAGTTTCTCAGCGGGAGGGAAACAAGAGACCCAGTACTTC. The chain is built from TRBV28 and TRBJ2-5; 10 nucleotides line up with TRBD2. This CDR3 is built from 16 residues. Per germline, CDR1 MDHEN and CDR2 SYDVKM. V dropped 3 bases and J dropped 2; count of bases not matched to a gene: 6.

The V gene is TRBV11-1, the J gene TRBJ1-2; TRBD1 is a possible D gene (6 bases). This CDR3 region has 16 residues. Trimming removed 5 bases at V and 4 bases at J, with 20 bases between. Germline V gives CDR1 SGHAT, CDR2 FQDESV (reference sequence). CDR3 DNA sequence: TGTGCCAGCAGCCGGGACACGGGGCGCGTAAGCTATGGCTACACCTTC. Amino acids: CASSRDTGRVSYGYTF.

J is TRBJ2-3 and V is TRBV5-1; TRBD2 matches at 11 bases. CDR1 and CDR2 from the germline V gene are SGHRS and YFSETQ. The V segment lost 2 bases and the J segment 4 bases; nucleotides outside the gene matches: 6. This CDR3 region has 16 residues. CDR3 amino acids: CASSLTSGRGADTQYF. The CDR3 nucleotides are TGCGCCAGCAGCTTAACTAGCGGGAGAGGGGCAGATACGCAGTATTTT. The whole variable domain, remainder taken from reference TRBV5-1 and TRBJ2-3, is KAGVTQTPRYLIKTRGQQVTLSCSPISGHRSVSWYQQTPGQGLQFLFEYFSETQRNKGNFPGRFSGRQFSNSRSEMNVSTLELGDSALYLCASSLTSGRGADTQYFGPGTRLTVL.

V and J are TRBV6-6 and TRBJ2-2, with TRBD2 as a possible D gene (6 bases). CDR1 is MNHNY and CDR2 is SVGAGI in the germline V gene (reference sequence). Trimming took off 7 bases at V and 6 bases at J, with 21 bases between the two ends. The CDR3 loop spans 16 amino acids. The CDR3 reads CASTPAGGGEAGELFF. CDR3 nucleotides: TGTGCCAGCACCCCCGCGGGCGGAGGGGAGGCCGGGGAGCTGTTTTTT.

This sequence joins TRBV7-9 and TRBJ1-1; D may be TRBD1 (5 bases). V gave up 4 bases and J gave up 0 bases, with 12 bases separating them. CDR3 size: 15 residues. The germline gives CDR1 SEHNR, CDR2 FQNEAQ (reference sequence). The DNA of the CDR3 is TGTGCCAGCAGCTCCTTCGGGGGGTTGAACACTGAAGCTTTCTTT. It specifies CASSSFGGLNTEAFF. Complete variable domain (other parts from reference TRBV7-9 and TRBJ1-1): DTGVSQNPRHKITKRGQNVTFRCDPISEHNRLYWYRQTLGQGPEFLTYFQNEAQLEKSRLLSDRFSAERPKGSFSTLEIQRTEQGDSAMYLCASSSFGGLNTEAFFGQGTRLTVV.

This chain uses TRBV25-1 with TRBJ1-1; no clear D. Trimming took 3 bases from V and 11 from J, leaving 13 bases between them. The CDR3 length is 12 residues. Germline-derived CDR1 and CDR2 are MGHDK and SYGVNS. CDR3 nucleotide sequence: TGTGCCAGCAGTGAGTTTTCTTTTGAGGCTTTCTTT. This codes for CASSEFSFEAFF.

As for this clone: The identical CDR3 is also encoded by other nucleotide sequences in the sample. The J gene is TRBJ2-7, the V gene TRBV13; 10 nucleotides align to TRBD1. Germline V gene data show CDR1 as PRHDT and CDR2 as FYEKMQ (reference sequence). The V and J ends lost 0 bases and 4 bases, in that order; junction bases with no gene match: 3. The CDR3 covers 15 residues. The CDR3 coding sequence is TGTGCCAGCAGCTTAGGCGGGACAGGGGCATACGAGCAGTACTTC. The encoded protein is CASSLGGTGAYEQYF.

The V and J genes are TRBV6-1 and TRBJ2-3; TRBD2 agrees at 11 bases. V shed 4 bases and J 4 bases; nucleotides not matched to a gene: 7. The CDR3 runs 16 residues. Looked up from germline, CDR1 is MNHNS and CDR2 is SASEGT. Here the CDR3 reads CASSALLAGVPDTQYF. The CDR3 DNA sequence: TGTGCCAGCAGTGCGCTACTAGCGGGAGTGCCAGATACGCAGTATTTT.

This chain uses TRBV7-9 with TRBJ1-1, with 7 bases matching TRBD1. Germline loops: CDR1 SEHNR, CDR2 FQNEAQ (reference sequence). V lost 5 bases to trimming and J lost 0 bases; unmatched junction nucleotides: 9. The CDR3 totals 16 residues. CDR3 residues: CASSDDATGLNTEAFF. The CDR3 bases are TGTGCCAGCAGCGACGACGCGACAGGGCTGAACACTGAAGCTTTCTTT. Drawing the rest from reference TRBV7-9 and TRBJ1-1, the complete variable domain is DTGVSQNPRHKITKRGQNVTFRCDPISEHNRLYWYRQTLGQGPEFLTYFQNEAQLEKSRLLSDRFSAERPKGSFSTLEIQRTEQGDSAMYLCASSDDATGLNTEAFFGQGTRLTVV.

This chain joins TRBV9 and TRBJ2-7; tentatively, D is TRBD1 (6 bases). The V gene's germline CDR1 is SGDLS and CDR2 YYNGEE. The CDR3 contains 14 residues. V dropped 6 bases and J dropped 2 bases, with 15 bases sitting between them. The CDR3 is CASTPTQGTYEQYF. CDR3 bases: TGTGCCAGCACCCCTACGCAGGGGACCTACGAGCAGTACTTC.

The rearrangement uses TRBV27 and TRBJ1-5, with 8 positions matching TRBD1. Germline CDR1 MNHEY, CDR2 SMNVEV (reference sequence). The CDR3 is made up of 15 amino acids. Trimming cost V 6 bases and J 11 bases; bases outside gene matches: 15. CDR3 coding DNA: TGTGCCAGCAGGGTGACAGGGGAGGGATTGATGACCCAGCATTTT. Translated, it gives CASRVTGEGLMTQHF.

The chain recombines TRBV4-2 with TRBJ1-1; D is ambiguous. Trimming removed 5 bases from V and 1 base from J, with 8 bases in between. The CDR3 runs to 13 residues. Germline V lookup: CDR1 LGHNA, CDR2 YNFKEQ. The CDR3 spells CASSASGNTEAFF. The CDR3 DNA follows: TGTGCCAGCAGCGCATCAGGGAACACTGAAGCTTTCTTT.